Detailed here is one T cell receptor (beta chain). Germline CDR1 is SGHDT and CDR2 is YYEEEE. This CDR3 region has 15 residues. Losses at the gene ends were 4 bases for V and 6 bases for J; bases not matched to a gene: 9. DNA loading was fixed at 350 ng for all bulk PBMC samples. TCRdb's copy holds only in-frame clones and misses some; the assay was immunoSEQ multiplex PCR. The sample records about 4,900 clones, 86% being singletons. The sample's time point: pre-treatment baseline. At 12 weeks after first infusion, RECIST 1.1 defined response for most patients. Patients had no prior systemic cancer treatment, immunosuppressants or other active cancers. This entry comes from a study of blood T cell dynamics during melanoma immunotherapy. Study background: Patients with metastatic melanoma got pembrolizumab or nivolumab-ipilimumab as first-line care.

Sample: blood, taken from a patient treated with checkpoint blockade. This chain uses TRBV5-6 with TRBJ1-5; TRBD1 aligns across 8 bases. This TCR was sampled from a human donor with melanoma. CDR3 sequence reads: CASSRRTGHGQPQHF. The CDR3 DNA follows: TGTGCCAGCAGCCGACGGACAGGGCATGGTCAGCCCCAGCATTTT.